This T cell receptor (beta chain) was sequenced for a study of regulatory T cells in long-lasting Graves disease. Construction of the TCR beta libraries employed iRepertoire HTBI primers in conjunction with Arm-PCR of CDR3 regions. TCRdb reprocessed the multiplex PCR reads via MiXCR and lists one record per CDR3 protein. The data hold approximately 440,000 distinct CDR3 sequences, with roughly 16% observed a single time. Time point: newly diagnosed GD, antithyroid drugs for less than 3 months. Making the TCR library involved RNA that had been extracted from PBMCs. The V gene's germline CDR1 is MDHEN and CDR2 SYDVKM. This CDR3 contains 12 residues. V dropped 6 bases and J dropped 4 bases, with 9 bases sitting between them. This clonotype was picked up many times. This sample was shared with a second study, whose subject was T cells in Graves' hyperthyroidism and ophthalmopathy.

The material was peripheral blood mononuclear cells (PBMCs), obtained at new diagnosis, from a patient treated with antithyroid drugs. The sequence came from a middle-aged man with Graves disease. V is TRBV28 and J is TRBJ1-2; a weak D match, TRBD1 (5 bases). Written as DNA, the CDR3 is TGTGCCAGCAGCCAGGGTGCCTATGGCTACACCTTC. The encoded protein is CASSQGAYGYTF.